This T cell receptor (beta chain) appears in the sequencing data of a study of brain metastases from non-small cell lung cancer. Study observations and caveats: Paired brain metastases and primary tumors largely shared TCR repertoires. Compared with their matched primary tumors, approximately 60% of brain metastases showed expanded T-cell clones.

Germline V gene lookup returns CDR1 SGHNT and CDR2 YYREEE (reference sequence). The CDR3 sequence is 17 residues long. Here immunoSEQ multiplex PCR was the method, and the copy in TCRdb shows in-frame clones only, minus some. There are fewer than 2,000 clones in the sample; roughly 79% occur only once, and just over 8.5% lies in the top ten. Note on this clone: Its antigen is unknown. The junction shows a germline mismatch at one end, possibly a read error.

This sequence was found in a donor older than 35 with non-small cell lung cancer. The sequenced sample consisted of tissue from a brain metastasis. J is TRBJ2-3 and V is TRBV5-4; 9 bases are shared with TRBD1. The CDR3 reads CASSFGTGYPSTDTQYF. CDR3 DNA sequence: TGTGCTAGCAGCTTTGGGACAGGGTACCCGAGCACAGATACGCAGTATTTT.